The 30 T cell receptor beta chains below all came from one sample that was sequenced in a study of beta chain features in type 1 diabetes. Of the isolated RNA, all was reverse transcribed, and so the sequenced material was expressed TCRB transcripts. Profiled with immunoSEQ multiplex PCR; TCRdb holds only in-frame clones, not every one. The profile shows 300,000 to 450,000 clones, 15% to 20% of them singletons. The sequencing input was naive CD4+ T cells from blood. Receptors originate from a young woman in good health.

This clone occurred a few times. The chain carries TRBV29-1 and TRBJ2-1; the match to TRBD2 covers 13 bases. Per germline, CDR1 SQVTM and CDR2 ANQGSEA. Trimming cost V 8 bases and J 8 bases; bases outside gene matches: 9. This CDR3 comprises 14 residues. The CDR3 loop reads CSSSGTSGIDEQFF. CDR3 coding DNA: TGCAGCTCTTCCGGGACTAGCGGGATTGATGAGCAGTTCTTC.

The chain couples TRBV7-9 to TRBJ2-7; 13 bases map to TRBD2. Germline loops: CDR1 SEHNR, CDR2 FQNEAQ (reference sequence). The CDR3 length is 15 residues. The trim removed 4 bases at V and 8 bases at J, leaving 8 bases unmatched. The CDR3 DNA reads TGTGCCAGCAGCTCGGGGACTAGCGGGGACCGTCAGCAGTACTTC. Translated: CASSSGTSGDRQQYF.

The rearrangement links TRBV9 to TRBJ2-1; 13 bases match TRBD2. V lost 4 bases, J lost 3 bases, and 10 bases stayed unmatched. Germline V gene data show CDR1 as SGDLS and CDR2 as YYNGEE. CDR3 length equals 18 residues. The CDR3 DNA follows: TGTGCCAGCAGCTTGGGGACTAGCGGGACGGGCCTCTACAATGAGCAGTTCTTC. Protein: CASSLGTSGTGLYNEQFF.

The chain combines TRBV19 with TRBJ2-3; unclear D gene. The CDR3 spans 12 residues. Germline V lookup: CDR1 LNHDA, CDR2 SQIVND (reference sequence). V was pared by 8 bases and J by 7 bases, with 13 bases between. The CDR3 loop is CASDWIFNTQYF. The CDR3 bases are TGTGCCAGTGACTGGATTTTCAATACGCAGTATTTT.

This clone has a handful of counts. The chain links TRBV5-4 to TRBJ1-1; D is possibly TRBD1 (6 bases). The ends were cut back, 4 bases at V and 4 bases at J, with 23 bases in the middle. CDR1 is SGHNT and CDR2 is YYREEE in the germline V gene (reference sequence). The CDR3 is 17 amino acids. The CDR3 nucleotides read TGTGCCAGCAGCAGGCCGATCTTACAGGGAGAGATCACTGAAGCTTTCTTT. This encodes CASSRPILQGEITEAFF.

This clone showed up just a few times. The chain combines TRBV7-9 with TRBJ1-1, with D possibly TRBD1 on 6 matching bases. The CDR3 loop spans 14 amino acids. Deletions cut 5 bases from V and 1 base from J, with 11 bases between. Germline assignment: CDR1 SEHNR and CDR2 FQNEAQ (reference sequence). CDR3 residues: CASSPGDGNTEAFF. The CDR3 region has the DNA TGTGCCAGCAGCCCAGGGGACGGGAACACTGAAGCTTTCTTT.

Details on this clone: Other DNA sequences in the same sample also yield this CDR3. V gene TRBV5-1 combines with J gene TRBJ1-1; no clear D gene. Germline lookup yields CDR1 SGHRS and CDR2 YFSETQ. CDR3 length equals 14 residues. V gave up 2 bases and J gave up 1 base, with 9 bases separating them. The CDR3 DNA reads TGCGCCAGCAGCTTTGGAGAGAGGAACACTGAAGCTTTCTTT. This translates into CASSFGERNTEAFF.

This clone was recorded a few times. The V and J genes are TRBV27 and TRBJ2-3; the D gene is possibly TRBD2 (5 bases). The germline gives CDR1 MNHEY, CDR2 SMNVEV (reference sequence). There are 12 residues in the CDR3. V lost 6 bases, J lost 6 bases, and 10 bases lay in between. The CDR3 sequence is CASSRGWDTQYF. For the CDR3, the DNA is TGTGCCAGCAGCCGAGGGTGGGATACGCAGTATTTT.

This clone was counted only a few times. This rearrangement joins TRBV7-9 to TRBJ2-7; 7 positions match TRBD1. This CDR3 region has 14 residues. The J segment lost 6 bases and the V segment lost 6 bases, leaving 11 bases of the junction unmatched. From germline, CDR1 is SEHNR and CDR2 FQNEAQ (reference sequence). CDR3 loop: CASSPDGGQLEQYF. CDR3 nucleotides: TGTGCCAGCAGTCCGGATGGGGGACAGCTCGAGCAGTACTTC.

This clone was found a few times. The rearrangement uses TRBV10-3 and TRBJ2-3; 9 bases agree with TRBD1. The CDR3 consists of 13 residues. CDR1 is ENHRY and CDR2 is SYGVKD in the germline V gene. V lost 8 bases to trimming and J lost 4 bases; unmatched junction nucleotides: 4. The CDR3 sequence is CAIGGQGSDTQYF. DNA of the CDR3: TGTGCCATCGGGGGACAGGGATCAGATACGCAGTATTTT.

The CDR3 DNA reads TGTGCCAGCATCCCGACAGGGAACACTGAAGCTTTCTTT. This sequence encodes CASIPTGNTEAFF. The chain carries TRBV5-8 and TRBJ1-1; the D gene is possibly TRBD1 (6 bases). V lost 6 bases and J lost 1, with 10 bases in between. This CDR3 has 13 residues. Germline V gene sequence: CDR1 SGHTS, CDR2 YDEGEE.

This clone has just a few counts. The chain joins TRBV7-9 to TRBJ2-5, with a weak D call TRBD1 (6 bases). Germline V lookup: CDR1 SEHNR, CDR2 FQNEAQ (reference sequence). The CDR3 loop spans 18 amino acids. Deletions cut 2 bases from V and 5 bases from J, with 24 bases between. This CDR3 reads CASSLLVWDTRTGETQYF. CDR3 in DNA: TGTGCCAGCAGCTTATTGGTATGGGACACCAGGACCGGGGAGACCCAGTACTTC.

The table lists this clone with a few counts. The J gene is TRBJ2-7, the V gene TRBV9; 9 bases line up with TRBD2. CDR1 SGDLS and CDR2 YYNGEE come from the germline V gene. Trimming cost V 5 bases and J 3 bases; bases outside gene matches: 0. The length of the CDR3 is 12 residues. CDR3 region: CASRTSGYEQYF. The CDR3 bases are TGTGCCAGCAGGACTAGCGGCTACGAGCAGTACTTC.

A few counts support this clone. Here the CDR3 reads CASRAGTGIETQYF. CDR3 sequence (DNA): TGTGCCAGCAGGGCCGGGACAGGGATAGAGACCCAGTACTTC. J is TRBJ2-5 and V is TRBV7-9, with TRBD1 matching over 9 bases. CDR3 length: 14 amino acids. Germline CDR1 SEHNR, CDR2 FQNEAQ (reference sequence). Trimming removed 6 bases from V and 4 bases from J; junction bases left unmatched: 6.

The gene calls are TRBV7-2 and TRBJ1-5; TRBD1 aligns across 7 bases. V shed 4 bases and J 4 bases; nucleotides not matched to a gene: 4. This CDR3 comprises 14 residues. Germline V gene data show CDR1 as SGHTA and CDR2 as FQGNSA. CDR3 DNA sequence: TGTGCCAGCAGCTCAACAGGGGAAAATCAGCCCCAGCATTTT. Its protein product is CASSSTGENQPQHF.

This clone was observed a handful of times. The CDR3 reads CASSISADTGELFF. In DNA form, the CDR3 reads TGTGCCAGTAGTATTTCAGCGGACACCGGGGAGCTGTTTTTT. The rearrangement uses TRBV19 and TRBJ2-2, with D perhaps matching TRBD2 (5 bases). The germline V and J ends were trimmed by 3 bases and 3 bases, with 8 bases remaining between them. CDR3 length: 14 amino acids. Looked up from germline, CDR1 is LNHDA and CDR2 is SQIVND (reference sequence).

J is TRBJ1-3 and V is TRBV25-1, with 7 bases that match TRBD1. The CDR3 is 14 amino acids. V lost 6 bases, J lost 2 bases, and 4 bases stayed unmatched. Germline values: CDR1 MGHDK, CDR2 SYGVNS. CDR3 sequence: CASSYTGAGNTIYF. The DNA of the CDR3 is TGTGCCAGCAGCTATACAGGGGCTGGAAACACCATATATTTT.

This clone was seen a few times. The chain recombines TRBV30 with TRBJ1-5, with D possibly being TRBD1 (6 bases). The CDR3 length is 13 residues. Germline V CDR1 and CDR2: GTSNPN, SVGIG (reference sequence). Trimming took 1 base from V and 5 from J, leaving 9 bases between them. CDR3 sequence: CAWSGSGDQPQHF. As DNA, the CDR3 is TGTGCCTGGAGTGGGTCAGGGGATCAGCCCCAGCATTTT.

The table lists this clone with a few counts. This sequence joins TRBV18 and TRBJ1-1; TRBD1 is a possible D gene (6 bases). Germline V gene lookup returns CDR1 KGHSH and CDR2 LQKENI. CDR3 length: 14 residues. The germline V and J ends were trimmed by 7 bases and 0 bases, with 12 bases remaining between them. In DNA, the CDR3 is TGTGCCAGCTTACAACAGGGCCTGAACACTGAAGCTTTCTTT. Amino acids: CASLQQGLNTEAFF. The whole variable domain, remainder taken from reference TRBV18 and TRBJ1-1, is NAGVMQNPRHLVRRRGQEARLRCSPMKGHSHVYWYRQLPEEGLKFMVYLQKENIIDESGMPKERFSAEFPKEGPSILRIQQVVRGDSAAYFCASLQQGLNTEAFFGQGTRLTVV.

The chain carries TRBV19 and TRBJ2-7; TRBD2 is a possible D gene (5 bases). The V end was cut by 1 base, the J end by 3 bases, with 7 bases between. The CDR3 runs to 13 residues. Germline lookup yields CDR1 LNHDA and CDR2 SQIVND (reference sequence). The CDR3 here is CASSIARDYEQYF. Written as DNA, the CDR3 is TGTGCCAGTAGTATAGCACGGGACTACGAGCAGTACTTC.

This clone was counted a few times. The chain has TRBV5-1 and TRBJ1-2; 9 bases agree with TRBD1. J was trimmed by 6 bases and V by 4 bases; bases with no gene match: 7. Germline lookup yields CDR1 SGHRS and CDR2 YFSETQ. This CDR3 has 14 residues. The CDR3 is CASSPGRTGDGYTF. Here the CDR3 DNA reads TGCGCCAGCAGCCCTGGCAGGACAGGGGATGGCTACACCTTC. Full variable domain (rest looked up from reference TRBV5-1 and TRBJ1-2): KAGVTQTPRYLIKTRGQQVTLSCSPISGHRSVSWYQQTPGQGLQFLFEYFSETQRNKGNFPGRFSGRQFSNSRSEMNVSTLELGDSALYLCASSPGRTGDGYTFGSGTRLTVV.

CDR3 region: CASSPQGPGYTF. The CDR3 coding sequence is TGCGCCAGCAGCCCACAGGGTCCTGGCTACACCTTC. The V call is TRBV5-1, the J call TRBJ1-2; D is possibly TRBD1 (6 bases). Germline loops: CDR1 SGHRS, CDR2 YFSETQ. The CDR3 loop spans 12 amino acids. Trimming pared 4 bases from V and 7 bases from J, leaving 11 bases between.

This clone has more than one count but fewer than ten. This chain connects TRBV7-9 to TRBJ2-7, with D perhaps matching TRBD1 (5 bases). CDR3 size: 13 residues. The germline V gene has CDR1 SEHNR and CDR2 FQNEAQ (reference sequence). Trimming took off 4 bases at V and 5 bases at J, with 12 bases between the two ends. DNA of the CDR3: TGTGCCAGCAGCTCCGTCATGACAGACGAGCAGTACTTC. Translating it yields CASSSVMTDEQYF.

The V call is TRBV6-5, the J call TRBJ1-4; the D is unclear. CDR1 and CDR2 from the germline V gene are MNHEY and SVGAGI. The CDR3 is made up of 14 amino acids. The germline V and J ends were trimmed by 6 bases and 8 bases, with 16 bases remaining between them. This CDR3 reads CASSLSGFREKLFF. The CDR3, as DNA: TGTGCCAGCAGCCTGTCGGGGTTTAGGGAAAAACTGTTTTTT.

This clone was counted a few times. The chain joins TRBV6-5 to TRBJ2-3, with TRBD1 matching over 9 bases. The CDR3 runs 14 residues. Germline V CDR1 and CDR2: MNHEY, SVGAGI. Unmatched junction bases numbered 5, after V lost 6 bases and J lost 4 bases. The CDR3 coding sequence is TGTGCCAGCAGCTACAGGGGGCTGGCAGATACGCAGTATTTT. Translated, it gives CASSYRGLADTQYF.

The CDR3 sequence is CASSGEGLHITDTQYF. The DNA of the CDR3 is TGTGCCAGTAGTGGTGAGGGACTCCATATCACAGATACGCAGTATTTT. V gene TRBV19 combines with J gene TRBJ2-3; TRBD2 is a possible D gene (6 bases). V was pared by 5 bases and J by 2 bases, with 17 bases between. Germline V gene data show CDR1 as LNHDA and CDR2 as SQIVND (reference sequence). The CDR3 sequence is 16 residues long.

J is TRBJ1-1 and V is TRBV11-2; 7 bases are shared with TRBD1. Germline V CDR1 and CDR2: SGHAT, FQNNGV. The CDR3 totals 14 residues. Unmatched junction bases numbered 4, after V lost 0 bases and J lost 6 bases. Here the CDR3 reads CASSLDLTGPEAFF. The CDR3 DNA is TGTGCCAGCAGCTTAGACCTGACAGGGCCTGAAGCTTTCTTT. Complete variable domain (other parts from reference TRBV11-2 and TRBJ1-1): EAGVAQSPRYKIIEKRQSVAFWCNPISGHATLYWYQQILGQGPKLLIQFQNNGVVDDSQLPKDRFSAERLKGVDSTLKIQPAKLEDSAVYLCASSLDLTGPEAFFGQGTRLTVV.

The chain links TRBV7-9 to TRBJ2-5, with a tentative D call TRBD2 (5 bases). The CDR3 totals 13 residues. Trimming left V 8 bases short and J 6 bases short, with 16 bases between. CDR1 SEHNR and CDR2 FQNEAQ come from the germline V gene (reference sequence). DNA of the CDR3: TGTGCCAGCTCTCCCGGGGAAAGGCAGACCCAGTACTTC. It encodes CASSPGERQTQYF. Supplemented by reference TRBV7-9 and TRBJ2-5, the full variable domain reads DTGVSQNPRHKITKRGQNVTFRCDPISEHNRLYWYRQTLGQGPEFLTYFQNEAQLEKSRLLSDRFSAERPKGSFSTLEIQRTEQGDSAMYLCASSPGERQTQYFGPGTRLLVL.

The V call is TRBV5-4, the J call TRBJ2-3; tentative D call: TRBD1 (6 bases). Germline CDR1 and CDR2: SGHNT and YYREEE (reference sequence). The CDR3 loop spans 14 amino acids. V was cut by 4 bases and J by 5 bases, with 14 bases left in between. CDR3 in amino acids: CASSPFPGEDTQYF. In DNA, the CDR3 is TGTGCCAGCAGCCCTTTTCCAGGGGAAGATACGCAGTATTTT.

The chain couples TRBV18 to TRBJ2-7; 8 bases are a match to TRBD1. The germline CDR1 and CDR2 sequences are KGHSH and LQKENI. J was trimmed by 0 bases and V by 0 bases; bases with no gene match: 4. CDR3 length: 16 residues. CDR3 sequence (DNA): TGTGCCAGCTCACCACCGAACCAGGGGGCCTCCTACGAGCAGTACTTC. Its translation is CASSPPNQGASYEQYF.